The 29 T cell receptor beta chains presented below share a single source sample, sequenced in a study of blood T cell repertoires in COVID-19. The assay was immunoSEQ multiplex PCR, and TCRdb's table has in-frame clones only and misses some. The sample contains some 100,000 clones, roughly nine tenths of which appear only once. Input material: peripheral blood. These receptors were obtained from a human donor with active COVID-19. The donor label of this sample is uncertain.

The chain recombines TRBV5-1 with TRBJ2-5; 8 bases align to TRBD1. V lost 2 bases and J lost 1; bases outside the gene matches: 7. The CDR3 covers 16 residues. Germline V gene data show CDR1 as SGHRS and CDR2 as YFSETQ. CDR3 protein: CASSLGWDRSQETQYF. DNA for the CDR3: TGCGCCAGCAGCTTAGGTTGGGACAGGAGCCAAGAGACCCAGTACTTC.

The rearrangement links TRBV5-1 to TRBJ2-1; TRBD2 matches 14 bases. CDR3 length: 14 amino acids. Germline CDR1 and CDR2: SGHRS and YFSETQ. Trimming at V came to 6 bases and at J to 10 bases, leaving 6 bases not matched to a gene. The CDR3 DNA reads as TGCGCCAGCACGAGGACTAGCGGGGGGACGGAGCAGTTCTTC. Its protein product is CASTRTSGGTEQFF.

The rearrangement joins TRBV5-4 to TRBJ1-2; 8 bases align to TRBD1. Trimming cost V 2 bases and J 6 bases; bases outside gene matches: 15. The germline V gene encodes CDR1 SGHNT and CDR2 YYREEE (reference sequence). The CDR3 sequence is 17 residues long. This CDR3 reads CASSFPSGGTGGNGYTF. For the CDR3, the DNA is TGTGCCAGCAGCTTCCCTAGTGGAGGGACAGGCGGGAATGGCTACACCTTC.

This clone was seen a single time. The V and J genes are TRBV7-9 and TRBJ2-3; 8 nucleotides match TRBD1. Looked up from germline, CDR1 is SEHNR and CDR2 is FQNEAQ (reference sequence). With V trimmed by 5 bases and J by 2 bases, 12 bases remained unmatched. The CDR3 is 17 amino acids. The CDR3 DNA is TGTGCCAGCAGCCCAATGCTAGGGACAGGCACCACAGATACGCAGTATTTT. Amino acid sequence: CASSPMLGTGTTDTQYF.

This clone was counted once. The same CDR3 also results from other DNA sequences found in this sample. The CDR3 region has the DNA TGCGCCAGCAGCTCGACAGGCCAAGAGACCCAGTACTTC. Protein product: CASSSTGQETQYF. The J gene is TRBJ2-5, the V gene TRBV5-1; D is possibly TRBD1 (6 bases). Per germline, CDR1 SGHRS and CDR2 YFSETQ. V lost 3 bases and J 1 base, leaving 7 bases between the germline ends. The length of the CDR3 is 13 residues.

This chain connects TRBV7-9 to TRBJ2-7, with 7 bases fitting TRBD2. The CDR3 runs 18 residues. CDR1 SEHNR and CDR2 FQNEAQ come from the germline V gene (reference sequence). The V segment lost 5 bases and the J segment 3 bases; nucleotides outside the gene matches: 19. The CDR3 DNA is TGTGCCAGCAGCCCCCTCCCGGGCGAAAGCGGGGACCACTACGAGCAGTACTTC. This translates into CASSPLPGESGDHYEQYF.

In this sample, this clone turned up once. The chain links TRBV28 to TRBJ1-4; D perhaps matches TRBD1 (6 bases). From germline, CDR1 is MDHEN and CDR2 SYDVKM. The CDR3 contains 14 residues. V shed 4 bases and J shed 0 bases, with 6 bases lying between them. CDR3 in DNA: TGTGCCAGCAGTTACAGGGCAACTAATGAAAAACTGTTTTTT. Translating gives CASSYRATNEKLFF.

The chain couples TRBV9 to TRBJ2-3; possible D gene TRBD2, 6 bases. This CDR3 has 16 residues. V was pared by 3 bases and J by 2 bases, with 16 bases between. Germline V lookup: CDR1 SGDLS, CDR2 YYNGEE. This chain's CDR3 is CASSGNRGINTDTQYF. CDR3 in DNA: TGTGCCAGCAGCGGCAACCGGGGGATTAACACAGATACGCAGTATTTT.

The J gene is TRBJ1-6, the V gene TRBV7-6, with unresolved D. This CDR3 has 15 residues. Trimming pared 2 bases from V and 0 bases from J, leaving 5 bases between. The germline V gene encodes CDR1 SGHVS and CDR2 FNYEAQ. This CDR3 is CASSLFSSYNSPLHF. Written as DNA, the CDR3 is TGTGCCAGCAGCTTATTCAGCTCCTATAATTCACCCCTCCACTTT.

The chain combines TRBV2 with TRBJ2-1, with TRBD2 identical over 10 bases. V was pared by 0 bases and J by 4 bases, with 6 bases of the junction left unmatched. The CDR3 is 17 residues long. Germline CDR1 SNHLY, CDR2 FYNNEI. The CDR3 loop reads CASSEALLAGVYNEQFF. In nucleotides, the CDR3 is TGTGCCAGCAGTGAAGCGCTTCTAGCGGGGGTGTACAATGAGCAGTTCTTC.

The sample holds one count of this clone. Other DNA sequences from this sample encode an identical CDR3 as well. As DNA, the CDR3 is TGTGCCAGCAGCTTGGGGGGGAACACTGAAGCTTTCTTT. Translating it yields CASSLGGNTEAFF. This chain joins TRBV11-3 and TRBJ1-1; D might be TRBD1 (5 bases). V lost 3 bases, J lost 1 base, and 6 bases lay in between. This CDR3 contains 13 residues. Germline CDR1 is SGHNT and CDR2 is YENEEA. Supplemented by reference TRBV11-3 and TRBJ1-1, the full variable domain reads EAGVVQSPRYKIIEKKQPVAFWCNPISGHNTLYWYLQNLGQGPELLIRYENEEAVDDSQLPKDRFSAERLKGVDSTLKIQPAELGDSAVYLCASSLGGNTEAFFGQGTRLTVV.

This clone was observed a single time. J is TRBJ2-5 and V is TRBV14, with D possibly being TRBD1 (5 bases). Germline V CDR1 and CDR2: SGHDN, FVKESK. This CDR3 contains 14 residues. V shed 4 bases and J shed 4 bases, with 13 bases lying between them. The CDR3 nucleotides are TGTGCCAGCAGCCGGACATCGTCGGGAGAGACCCAGTACTTC. It encodes CASSRTSSGETQYF.

The CDR3 sequence is CASSQVAGDETQYF. DNA for the CDR3: TGTGCCAGCAGCCAAGTAGCGGGGGATGAGACCCAGTACTTC. The J gene is TRBJ2-5, the V gene TRBV3-1 (or the pseudogene TRBV3-2); 9 nucleotides match TRBD2. V dropped 1 base and J dropped 5; count of bases not matched to a gene: 2. The CDR3 is 14 residues long. Germline V CDR1 and CDR2: LGHDT, YNNKEL (reference sequence).

J is TRBJ2-7 and V is TRBV11-2, with TRBD1 identical over 8 bases. There are 15 residues in the CDR3. Unmatched junction bases numbered 3, after V lost 1 base and J lost 1 base. Germline V gene data show CDR1 as SGHAT and CDR2 as FQNNGV. CDR3 sequence reads: CASSLGGTGSYEQYF. Here the CDR3 DNA reads TGTGCCAGCAGCTTAGGCGGGACAGGTTCCTACGAGCAGTACTTC. The complete variable domain, with remaining parts taken from reference TRBV11-2 and TRBJ2-7, reads EAGVAQSPRYKIIEKRQSVAFWCNPISGHATLYWYQQILGQGPKLLIQFQNNGVVDDSQLPKDRFSAERLKGVDSTLKIQPAKLEDSAVYLCASSLGGTGSYEQYFGPGTRLTVT.

The chain employs TRBV24-1 and TRBJ1-1; 9 bases are a match to TRBD1. The CDR3 totals 13 residues. Trimming cost V 10 bases and J 8 bases; bases outside gene matches: 10. Germline lookup yields CDR1 KGHDR and CDR2 SFDVKD. The CDR3 spells CATSRQGVSEAFF. The CDR3 DNA is TGTGCCACGAGCCGACAGGGGGTTTCCGAAGCTTTCTTT.

The CDR3 spells CASSLGRGTLFYEQYF. The CDR3 DNA reads TGTGCCAGCAGTTTGGGGAGAGGTACCCTCTTCTACGAGCAGTACTTC. The V and J genes are TRBV27 and TRBJ2-7; TRBD2 might be the D (5 bases). The V end lost 3 bases, the J end lost 3 bases, and 18 bases lay between the germline ends. The germline V gene has CDR1 MNHEY and CDR2 SMNVEV (reference sequence). The CDR3 runs 16 residues.

The J gene is TRBJ2-3, the V gene TRBV9; TRBD1 matches at 7 bases. The CDR3 covers 15 residues. Per the germline V gene, CDR1 is SGDLS and CDR2 is YYNGEE. J lost 2 bases, V lost 2 bases, and 5 bases had no gene match. CDR3 DNA sequence: TGTGCCAGCAGCGTTTGGGACAGTTACACAGATACGCAGTATTTT. It translates to CASSVWDSYTDTQYF.

V usage is TRBV11-2 and J usage is TRBJ2-1, with 9 bases lining up with TRBD2. J lost 3 bases, V lost 3 bases, and 3 bases had no gene match. The CDR3 is 15 amino acids. Germline CDR1 SGHAT, CDR2 FQNNGV. CDR3 residues: CASSFLAGNYNEQFF. CDR3 DNA sequence: TGTGCCAGCAGCTTTCTAGCGGGGAACTACAATGAGCAGTTCTTC.

The V gene is TRBV4-2, the J gene TRBJ1-4, with 10 bases identical to TRBD1. The ends lost 2 bases at V and 17 bases at J; junction bases unmatched: 11. Per germline, CDR1 LGHNA and CDR2 YNFKEQ. The CDR3 extends over 14 amino acids. CDR3 sequence: CASSQTHPGQGSFF. The CDR3 DNA is TGTGCCAGCAGCCAAACCCATCCGGGACAGGGGTCCTTTTTT.

This clone was counted once. The chain combines TRBV10-1 with TRBJ1-3, with TRBD1 identical over 7 bases. The J segment lost 0 bases and the V segment lost 4 bases, leaving 9 bases of the junction unmatched. This CDR3 contains 17 residues. Germline CDR1 WNHNN, CDR2 SYGVQD (reference sequence). The CDR3 region has the DNA TGCGCCAGCAGTGCGATCCAGGGGGTGGACTCTGGAAACACCATATATTTT. Translated, it gives CASSAIQGVDSGNTIYF.

V and J are TRBV18 and TRBJ2-1; 16 bases agree with TRBD2. This CDR3 is built from 19 residues. V lost 6 bases to trimming and J lost 4 bases; unmatched junction nucleotides: 12. Germline V gives CDR1 KGHSH, CDR2 LQKENI. The CDR3 nucleotides are TGTGCCAGCTCCCCGGGACTAGCGGGGGGGCCTAGTGAATACAATGAGCAGTTCTTC. As protein: CASSPGLAGGPSEYNEQFF.

This chain connects TRBV5-1 to TRBJ1-2, with 8 bases matching TRBD1. The CDR3 covers 14 residues. V trimming: 0 bases; J trimming: 8 bases; junction bases outside the gene matches: 6. Germline V gene data show CDR1 as SGHRS and CDR2 as YFSETQ. The CDR3 DNA sequence: TGCGCCAGCAGCTTGGAAGTTACAGGGGGAGGCTACACCTTC. This sequence encodes CASSLEVTGGGYTF.

The chain combines TRBV2 with TRBJ2-5; a possible D gene is TRBD2 (6 bases). Trimming took 3 bases from V and 7 from J, leaving 9 bases between them. CDR1 and CDR2 (germline): SNHLY, FYNNEI. The CDR3 covers 12 residues. The CDR3 sequence is CASSDVGGTQYF. Written as DNA, the CDR3 is TGTGCCAGCAGTGATGTGGGAGGGACCCAGTACTTC.

The V call is TRBV7-8, the J call TRBJ2-7; 7 positions match TRBD2. The V segment lost 3 bases and the J segment 6 bases; nucleotides outside the gene matches: 8. The CDR3 loop spans 14 amino acids. CDR1 and CDR2 from the germline V gene are SGHVS and FQNEAQ. This CDR3 is CASSFLASGGEQYF. The DNA for the CDR3 is TGTGCCAGCAGCTTTTTGGCTAGCGGTGGCGAGCAGTACTTC.

This clone has more than one count but fewer than ten. This chain joins TRBV7-8 and TRBJ2-7, with D possibly matching TRBD1 (6 bases). Trimming stripped 3 bases from V and 0 bases from J, with 12 bases between. In germline, CDR1 is SGHVS, CDR2 FQNEAQ. The length of the CDR3 is 15 residues. CDR3 DNA: TGTGCCAGCAGCTTGGTTCAGGGGCCCTCCTACGAGCAGTACTTC. Its translation is CASSLVQGPSYEQYF.

V and J are TRBV19 and TRBJ2-5; 9 bases match TRBD1. Germline CDR1 is LNHDA and CDR2 is SQIVND (reference sequence). The CDR3 has 13 amino acids. V trimming: 5 bases; J trimming: 7 bases; junction bases outside the gene matches: 5. The CDR3 bases are TGTGCCAGTAGTGGGACAGGGAAGCGGACCCAGTACTTC. Its translation: CASSGTGKRTQYF.

V and J are TRBV24-1 and TRBJ2-3, with 15 positions matching TRBD2. The CDR3 extends over 20 amino acids. The germline CDR1 and CDR2 sequences are KGHDR and SFDVKD. With 4 bases clipped from V and 4 bases from J, the junction kept 14 bases outside the gene matches. The CDR3 is CATSDPGTSGGLFGADTQYF. The CDR3 DNA reads TGTGCCACCAGTGACCCGGGGACTAGCGGGGGGCTCTTTGGGGCAGATACGCAGTATTTT.

The rearrangement joins TRBV7-2 to TRBJ2-5; D unresolved. In germline, CDR1 is SGHTA, CDR2 FQGNSA. The ends were cut back, 1 base at V and 5 bases at J, with 8 bases in the middle. The CDR3 sequence is 13 residues long. CDR3 in DNA: TGTGCCAGCAGCTTAGGCGCGTTTGAGACCCAGTACTTC. The encoded protein is CASSLGAFETQYF.

This chain connects TRBV5-1 to TRBJ2-7, with TRBD2 matching 13 bases. V dropped 3 bases and J dropped 4; count of bases not matched to a gene: 7. Germline loops: CDR1 SGHRS, CDR2 YFSETQ. The CDR3 sequence is 16 residues long. The CDR3 here is CASSSEETSGGYEQYF. CDR3 DNA: TGCGCCAGCAGCTCCGAAGAGACTAGCGGGGGGTACGAGCAGTACTTC.